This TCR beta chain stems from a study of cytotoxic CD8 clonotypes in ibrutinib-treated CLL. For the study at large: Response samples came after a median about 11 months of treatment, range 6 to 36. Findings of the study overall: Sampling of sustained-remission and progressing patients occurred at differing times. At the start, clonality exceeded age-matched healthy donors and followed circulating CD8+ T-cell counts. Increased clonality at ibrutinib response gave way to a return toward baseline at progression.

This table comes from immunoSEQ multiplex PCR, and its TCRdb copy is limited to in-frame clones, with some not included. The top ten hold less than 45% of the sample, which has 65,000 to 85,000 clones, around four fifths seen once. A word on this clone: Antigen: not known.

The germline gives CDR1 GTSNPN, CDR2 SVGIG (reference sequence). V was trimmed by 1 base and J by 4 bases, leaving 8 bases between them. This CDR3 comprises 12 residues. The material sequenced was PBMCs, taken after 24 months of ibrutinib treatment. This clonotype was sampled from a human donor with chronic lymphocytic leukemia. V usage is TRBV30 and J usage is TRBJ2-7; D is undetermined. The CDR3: CAWSASGYEQYF. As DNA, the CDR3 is TGTGCCTGGAGTGCTTCAGGTTACGAGCAGTACTTC.